This T cell receptor (beta chain) was recovered during a study of T cell changes during pregnancy in multiple sclerosis. Sequenced by immunoSEQ multiplex PCR; TCRdb stores in-frame clones only, minus some. Of fewer than 65,000 clones listed, roughly nine tenths are singletons. Material: CD4+ T cells from peripheral blood mononuclear cells, obtained in the first trimester of pregnancy. The clonotype comes from a female donor with multiple sclerosis, enrolled in a pregnancy study.

The CDR3 sequence: CASSPTGLPYEQYF. The CDR3 coding sequence is TGTGCCAGCAGCCCGACAGGGTTGCCCTACGAGCAGTACTTC. The rearrangement links TRBV14 to TRBJ2-7; 7 nucleotides line up with TRBD1. V shed 4 bases and J 2 bases; nucleotides not matched to a gene: 5. Germline V gives CDR1 SGHDN, CDR2 FVKESK. CDR3 length: 14 amino acids.